These 6 T cell receptor beta chains were sequenced from one sample in a study of T cell changes during pregnancy in multiple sclerosis. TCRdb's table, derived via immunoSEQ multiplex PCR, lists solely in-frame clones and lacks some. The sample holds roughly 30,000 clones; around 89% are singletons and the top ten take about 6.4%. The material sequenced was CD8+ T cells from peripheral blood mononuclear cells, taken after pregnancy. Receptor source: a female donor with multiple sclerosis, enrolled in a pregnancy study.

This chain connects TRBV30 to TRBJ1-1; D is unclear. Germline CDR1 is GTSNPN and CDR2 is SVGIG (reference sequence). This CDR3 spans 11 amino acids. V was pared by 3 bases and J by 3 bases, with 5 bases between. The CDR3, as DNA: TGTGCCTGGAGAGACTACACTGAAGCTTTCTTT. Translation: CAWRDYTEAFF.

The chain links TRBV7-9 to TRBJ1-1; D is perhaps TRBD1 (5 bases). Germline values: CDR1 SEHNR, CDR2 FQNEAQ (reference sequence). This CDR3 region has 15 residues. V lost 1 base, J lost 0 bases, and 9 bases lay in between. The CDR3 reads CASSLGRGLNTEAFF. CDR3 nucleotides: TGTGCCAGCAGCTTAGGTAGGGGCCTGAACACTGAAGCTTTCTTT. Complete variable domain (other parts from reference TRBV7-9 and TRBJ1-1): DTGVSQNPRHKITKRGQNVTFRCDPISEHNRLYWYRQTLGQGPEFLTYFQNEAQLEKSRLLSDRFSAERPKGSFSTLEIQRTEQGDSAMYLCASSLGRGLNTEAFFGQGTRLTVV.

This clone occurred a few times. The genes are TRBV9 and TRBJ1-3; TRBD1 is a possible D gene (6 bases). The ends were cut back, 3 bases at V and 16 bases at J, with 20 bases in the middle. The CDR3 extends over 13 amino acids. Germline lookup yields CDR1 SGDLS and CDR2 YYNGEE. The CDR3 nucleotides are TGTGCCAGCAGCGACCCCTGGGGGGGCCCCTTGTATTTT. It yields the protein CASSDPWGGPLYF.

The chain links TRBV13 to TRBJ1-2, with 10 bases aligning to TRBD1. The length of the CDR3 is 16 residues. With V trimmed by 5 bases and J by 3 bases, 9 bases remained unmatched. Germline V gives CDR1 PRHDT, CDR2 FYEKMQ (reference sequence). CDR3 in amino acids: CASSANPGTGDYGYTF. CDR3 bases: TGTGCCAGCAGCGCAAACCCCGGGACAGGGGACTATGGCTACACCTTC.

This rearrangement joins TRBV4-1 to TRBJ2-1, with 8 bases that match TRBD2. Germline CDR1 and CDR2: MGHRA and YSYEKL. The CDR3 is made up of 16 amino acids. The junction had 9 bases not matched to a gene; V was cut back by 1 base and J by 7 bases. CDR3 protein: CASSQAERELGNEQFF. The CDR3 DNA follows: TGCGCCAGCAGCCAAGCAGAGCGGGAGCTAGGTAATGAGCAGTTCTTC.

The chain links TRBV5-1 to TRBJ1-2; the D is unclear. The CDR3 loop spans 14 amino acids. V shed 0 bases and J shed 0 bases, with 6 bases lying between them. Germline V gene lookup returns CDR1 SGHRS and CDR2 YFSETQ. The CDR3 sequence: CASSLGGANYGYTF. CDR3 in DNA: TGCGCCAGCAGCTTGGGCGGAGCTAACTATGGCTACACCTTC.